Shown below are 18 T cell receptor beta chains from a single sample sequenced in a study of CD8+CD57+ T cells in acquired aplastic anemia. TCR beta VDJ combinations and CDR3 sequences were profiled from genomic DNA. TCRdb processed the reads anew with MiXCR; each CDR3 protein has one entry. The table shows about 160,000 distinct CDR3 sequences, with roughly 48% occurring only once. Whoever was chosen for sequencing had shown CD8+CD57+ cell expansion by flow cytometry. Sequenced material: sorted CD4+, CD8+, or CD8+CD57+ T cells (not recorded which) from PBMCs. The source of these receptors is a human donor with aplastic anemia.

This clonotype was counted a few times. The chain has TRBV29-1 and TRBJ1-3, with 7 nucleotides matching TRBD1. The V gene end was trimmed by 7 bases and the J gene end by 4 bases; junction bases not matched to a gene: 7. The CDR3 contains 13 residues. Germline V CDR1 and CDR2: SQVTM, ANQGSEA. The CDR3 sequence is CSANGGGGNTIYF. As DNA, the CDR3 is TGCAGCGCTAATGGAGGGGGCGGAAACACCATATATTTT.

The rearrangement joins TRBV7-9 to TRBJ2-7; 10 nucleotides agree with TRBD1. The CDR3 is 15 amino acids. With V trimmed by 5 bases and J by 4 bases, 8 bases remained unmatched. Looked up from germline, CDR1 is SEHNR and CDR2 is FQNEAQ (reference sequence). In nucleotides, the CDR3 is TGTGCCAGCAGCAACGGACAGGGGGACTTTTACGAGCAGTACTTC. Translating gives CASSNGQGDFYEQYF.

This chain links TRBV10-2 with TRBJ1-5; D not resolved. The CDR3 has 15 residues. The V end was cut by 3 bases, the J end by 2 bases, with 11 bases between. Per germline, CDR1 WSHSY and CDR2 SAAADI. The CDR3 sequence: CASSDSPPGNQPQHF. DNA for the CDR3: TGCGCCAGCAGTGATAGCCCCCCGGGCAATCAGCCCCAGCATTTT.

Many counts were recorded for this clonotype. The chain joins TRBV5-1 to TRBJ1-1, with D possibly being TRBD1 (6 bases). With 0 bases removed from V and 0 bases from J, the gap between germline ends came to 9 bases. Germline CDR1 SGHRS, CDR2 YFSETQ. CDR3 size: 15 residues. DNA for the CDR3: TGCGCCAGCAGCTTGGAAGGGGGAGTGAACACTGAAGCTTTCTTT. Residues: CASSLEGGVNTEAFF.

This clonotype came up many times. The chain combines TRBV20-1 with TRBJ2-5; tentative D call: TRBD2 (6 bases). The CDR3 consists of 13 residues. The V and J ends lost 3 bases and 1 base respectively, with 9 bases between them. Germline values: CDR1 DFQATT, CDR2 SNEGSKA (reference sequence). CDR3 region: CSASGDSQETQYF. CDR3 DNA: TGCAGTGCTAGTGGGGACTCCCAAGAGACCCAGTACTTC.

A word on this clonotype: A clone one base away is much larger, so this may be a read error. V and J are TRBV4-2 and TRBJ2-3; weak D call: TRBD2 (5 bases). The CDR3 extends over 16 amino acids. Trimming cost V 0 bases and J 1 base, with 11 bases left between them. Germline V CDR1 and CDR2: LGHNA, YNFKEQ. In nucleotides, the CDR3 is TGTGCCAGCAGCCAAGAGCCGGCGGGCCGCACAGATACGCAGTATTTT. Protein: CASSQEPAGRTDTQYF.

The gene calls are TRBV20-1 and TRBJ1-1; D is undetermined. The CDR3 has 11 residues. Germline V CDR1 and CDR2: DFQATT, SNEGSKA (reference sequence). Deletions cut 0 bases from V and 6 bases from J, with 5 bases between. In nucleotides, the CDR3 is TGCAGTGCTAGAGACGACCCTGAAGCTTTCTTT. Its protein is CSARDDPEAFF.

The chain carries TRBV15 and TRBJ2-1, with TRBD2 as a possible D gene (7 bases). Trimming took off 8 bases at V and 7 bases at J, with 12 bases between the two ends. Germline CDR1 LNHNV, CDR2 YYDKDF (reference sequence). This CDR3 has 12 residues. Here the CDR3 reads CATRGAGNEQFF. The CDR3, as DNA: TGTGCCACCCGGGGGGCAGGGAATGAGCAGTTCTTC.

This clonotype was seen once. The chain couples TRBV14 to TRBJ1-2; 8 bases line up with TRBD1. V gave up 4 bases and J gave up 8 bases; unmatched junction bases: 9. This CDR3 contains 14 residues. From germline, CDR1 is SGHDN and CDR2 FVKESK. The CDR3 loop is CASSPRPTGEGYTF. The CDR3 bases are TGTGCCAGCAGCCCGCGACCGACAGGGGAAGGCTACACCTTC.

This clonotype was recorded at least ten times. The chain recombines TRBV12-3 or TRBV12-4 with TRBJ1-5, with D possibly being TRBD1 (6 bases). The CDR3 spans 15 residues. Deletions cut 7 bases from V and 2 bases from J, with 15 bases between. The CDR3 sequence is CASIPSGGRNQPQHF. The CDR3 coding sequence is TGTGCCAGCATCCCGTCGGGGGGCCGCAATCAGCCCCAGCATTTT.

A remark on this clonotype: This may come from a read error, since a much larger clone is one base off. The chain carries TRBV6-2 or TRBV6-3 and TRBJ1-2, with a tentative D call TRBD1 (6 bases). This CDR3 is built from 13 residues. V was cut by 5 bases and J by 6 bases, with 13 bases left in between. Germline CDR1 is MNHEY and CDR2 is SVGEGT. This CDR3 reads CASSGGSVDGYTF. CDR3 in DNA: TGTGCCAGCAGTGGGGGCAGCGTGGATGGCTACACCTTC.

This clonotype was counted between two and nine times. This rearrangement joins TRBV20-1 to TRBJ1-5, with TRBD1 matching over 12 bases. Germline CDR1 DFQATT, CDR2 SNEGSKA (reference sequence). Losses at the gene ends were 2 bases for V and 1 base for J; bases not matched to a gene: 9. CDR3 length equals 18 residues. CDR3 protein: CSARLFGTGGKSNQPQHF. The CDR3 nucleotides are TGCAGTGCTAGATTGTTCGGGACAGGGGGCAAAAGCAATCAGCCCCAGCATTTT.

This clonotype was recorded only once. The rearrangement uses TRBV11-1 and TRBJ1-5, with 11 bases aligning to TRBD1. The CDR3 length is 15 residues. Germline V gives CDR1 SGHAT, CDR2 FQDESV (reference sequence). J lost 7 bases, V lost 5 bases, and 7 bases had no gene match. The CDR3 sequence is CASSLTGTGGQPQHF. For the CDR3, the DNA is TGTGCCAGCAGCCTAACTGGGACAGGGGGACAGCCCCAGCATTTT.

About this clonotype itself: This may arise from a read error, as a much more abundant clone is one base away. The V gene is TRBV2, the J gene TRBJ1-2, with TRBD1 identical over 9 bases. With V trimmed by 6 bases and J by 4 bases, 6 bases remained unmatched. This CDR3 is 14 amino acids long. The germline gives CDR1 SNHLY, CDR2 FYNNEI. CDR3 sequence reads: CASREQGAAYGYTF. CDR3 coding DNA: TGTGCCAGCAGGGAACAGGGGGCGGCCTATGGCTACACCTTC.

The chain is built from TRBV7-6 and TRBJ1-6; D is undetermined. Germline V lookup: CDR1 SGHVS, CDR2 FNYEAQ. The CDR3 covers 13 residues. Trimming removed 1 base from V and 6 bases from J, with 4 bases in between. The CDR3 nucleotides are TGTGCCAGCAGCTTAGAGCTTAATTCACCCCTCCACTTT. Translated: CASSLELNSPLHF.

The rearrangement uses TRBV29-1 and TRBJ1-3; TRBD1 might be the D (6 bases). Germline V gene data show CDR1 as SQVTM and CDR2 as ANQGSEA. The germline V and J ends were trimmed by 6 bases and 4 bases, with 7 bases remaining between them. The CDR3 is made up of 11 amino acids. The CDR3 DNA follows: TGCAGCGTCGACAGGGGAAACACCATATATTTT. Its translation: CSVDRGNTIYF. Combining the CDR3 with reference TRBV29-1 and TRBJ1-3 gives the whole variable domain SAVISQKPSRDICQRGTSLTIQCQVDSQVTMMFWYRQQPGQSLTLIATANQGSEATYESGFVIDKFPISRPNLTFSTLTVSNMSPEDSSIYLCSVDRGNTIYFGEGSWLTVV.

This clonotype came up a few times. The chain is built from TRBV24-1 and TRBJ2-7; 8 bases are a match to TRBD1. The CDR3 is 15 amino acids. Germline V lookup: CDR1 KGHDR, CDR2 SFDVKD. V lost 4 bases, J lost 0 bases, and 4 bases stayed unmatched. Here the CDR3 DNA reads TGTGCCACCAGTGAATGGACAGGGATCTCCTACGAGCAGTACTTC. This encodes CATSEWTGISYEQYF.

This clonotype was found a few times. The V gene is TRBV3-1, the J gene TRBJ2-2; D is possibly TRBD1 (6 bases). Germline values: CDR1 LGHDT, CDR2 YNNKEL (reference sequence). V dropped 6 bases and J dropped 5 bases, with 16 bases sitting between them. CDR3 size: 15 residues. The CDR3 coding sequence is TGTGCCAGCAGTTCCAGACAGGTTAGGACCGGGGAGCTGTTTTTT. This codes for CASSSRQVRTGELFF.